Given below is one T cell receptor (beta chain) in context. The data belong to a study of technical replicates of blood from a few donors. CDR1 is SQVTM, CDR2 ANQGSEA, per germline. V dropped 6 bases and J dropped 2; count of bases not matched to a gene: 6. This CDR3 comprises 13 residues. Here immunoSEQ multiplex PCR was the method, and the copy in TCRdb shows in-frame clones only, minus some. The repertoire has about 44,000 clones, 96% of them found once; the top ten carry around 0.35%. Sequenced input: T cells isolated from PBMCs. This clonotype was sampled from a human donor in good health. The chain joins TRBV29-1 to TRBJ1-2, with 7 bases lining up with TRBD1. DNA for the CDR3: TGCAGCGTCGGTGGGACAGAGAACTATGGCTACACCTTC. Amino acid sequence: CSVGGTENYGYTF. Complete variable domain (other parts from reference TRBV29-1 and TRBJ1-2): SAVISQKPSRDICQRGTSLTIQCQVDSQVTMMFWYRQQPGQSLTLIATANQGSEATYESGFVIDKFPISRPNLTFSTLTVSNMSPEDSSIYLCSVGGTENYGYTFGSGTRLTVV.